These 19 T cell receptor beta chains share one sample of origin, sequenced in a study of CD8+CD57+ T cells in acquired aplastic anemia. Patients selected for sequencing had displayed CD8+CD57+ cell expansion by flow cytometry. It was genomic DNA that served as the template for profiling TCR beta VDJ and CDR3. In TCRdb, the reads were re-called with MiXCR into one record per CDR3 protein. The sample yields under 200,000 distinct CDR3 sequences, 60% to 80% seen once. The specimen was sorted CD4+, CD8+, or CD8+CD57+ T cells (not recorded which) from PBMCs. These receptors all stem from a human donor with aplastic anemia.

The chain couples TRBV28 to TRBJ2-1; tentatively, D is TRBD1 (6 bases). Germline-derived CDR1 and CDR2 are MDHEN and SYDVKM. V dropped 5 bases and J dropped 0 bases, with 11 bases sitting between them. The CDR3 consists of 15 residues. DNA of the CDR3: TGTGCCAGCAGTCGGACAGAGAGCTCCTACAATGAGCAGTTCTTC. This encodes CASSRTESSYNEQFF.

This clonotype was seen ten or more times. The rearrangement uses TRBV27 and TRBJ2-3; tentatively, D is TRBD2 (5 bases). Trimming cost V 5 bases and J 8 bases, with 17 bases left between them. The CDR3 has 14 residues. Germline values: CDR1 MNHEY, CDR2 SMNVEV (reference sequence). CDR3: CASSGGSGDGTQYF. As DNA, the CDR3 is TGTGCCAGCAGTGGAGGTTCTGGGGATGGTACGCAGTATTTT.

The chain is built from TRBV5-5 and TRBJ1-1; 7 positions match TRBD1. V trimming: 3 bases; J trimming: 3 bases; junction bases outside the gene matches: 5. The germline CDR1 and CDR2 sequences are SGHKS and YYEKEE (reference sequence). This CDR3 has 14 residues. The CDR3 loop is CASSYNRGDTEAFF. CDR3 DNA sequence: TGTGCCAGCAGCTACAACAGGGGCGACACTGAAGCTTTCTTT.

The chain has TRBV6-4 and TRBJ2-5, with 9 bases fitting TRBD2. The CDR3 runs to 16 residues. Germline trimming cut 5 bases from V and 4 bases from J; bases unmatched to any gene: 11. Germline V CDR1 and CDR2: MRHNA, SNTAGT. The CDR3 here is CASSSSGGLESETQYF. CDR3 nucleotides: TGTGCCAGCAGTAGTAGCGGGGGACTAGAGTCAGAGACCCAGTACTTC.

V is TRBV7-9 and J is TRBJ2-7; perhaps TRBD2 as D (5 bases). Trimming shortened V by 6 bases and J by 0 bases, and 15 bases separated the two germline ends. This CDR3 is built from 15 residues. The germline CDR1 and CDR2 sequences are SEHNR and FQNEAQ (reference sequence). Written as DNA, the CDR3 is TGTGCCAGCAGTTACACCGGGGTCAGCTCCTACGAGCAGTACTTC. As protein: CASSYTGVSSYEQYF.

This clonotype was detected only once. The CDR3 protein is CATSDPPRNEQFF. The CDR3 nucleotides are TGTGCCACCAGTGACCCTCCCCGGAATGAGCAGTTCTTC. The genes are TRBV24-1 and TRBJ2-1; D is ambiguous. The ends were cut back, 4 bases at V and 7 bases at J, with 10 bases in the middle. Germline V gene data show CDR1 as KGHDR and CDR2 as SFDVKD. This CDR3 spans 13 amino acids.

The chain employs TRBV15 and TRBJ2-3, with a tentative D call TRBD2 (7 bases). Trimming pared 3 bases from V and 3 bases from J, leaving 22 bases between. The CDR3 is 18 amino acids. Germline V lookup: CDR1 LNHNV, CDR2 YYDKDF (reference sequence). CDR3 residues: CATSRTIHIGGGTDTQYF. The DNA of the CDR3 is TGTGCCACCAGCAGGACTATCCACATAGGGGGGGGAACAGATACGCAGTATTTT. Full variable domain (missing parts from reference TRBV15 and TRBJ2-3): DAMVIQNPRYQVTQFGKPVTLSCSQTLNHNVMYWYQQKSSQAPKLLFHYYDKDFNNEADTPDNFQSRRPNTSFCFLDIRSPGLGDTAMYLCATSRTIHIGGGTDTQYFGPGTRLTVL.

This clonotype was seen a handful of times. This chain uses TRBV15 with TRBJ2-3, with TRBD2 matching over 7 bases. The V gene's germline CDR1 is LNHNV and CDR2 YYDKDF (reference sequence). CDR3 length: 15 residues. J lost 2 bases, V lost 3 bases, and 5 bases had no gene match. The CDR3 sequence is CATSRGGDLTDTQYF. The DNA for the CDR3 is TGTGCCACCAGCAGGGGAGGGGATCTCACAGATACGCAGTATTTT.

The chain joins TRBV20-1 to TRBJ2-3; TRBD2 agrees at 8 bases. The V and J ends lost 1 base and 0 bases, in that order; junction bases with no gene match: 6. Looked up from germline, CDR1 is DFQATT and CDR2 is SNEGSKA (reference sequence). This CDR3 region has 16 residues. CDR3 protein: CSARAGGPSSTDTQYF. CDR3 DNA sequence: TGCAGTGCTAGAGCGGGGGGGCCAAGCAGCACAGATACGCAGTATTTT.

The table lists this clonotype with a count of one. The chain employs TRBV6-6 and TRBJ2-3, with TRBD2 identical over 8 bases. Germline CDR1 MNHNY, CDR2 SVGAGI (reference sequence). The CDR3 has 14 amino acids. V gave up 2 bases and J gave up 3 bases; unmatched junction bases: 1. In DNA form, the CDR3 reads TGTGCCAGCAGTTACGAGCGGGAGACAGATACGCAGTATTTT. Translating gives CASSYERETDTQYF.

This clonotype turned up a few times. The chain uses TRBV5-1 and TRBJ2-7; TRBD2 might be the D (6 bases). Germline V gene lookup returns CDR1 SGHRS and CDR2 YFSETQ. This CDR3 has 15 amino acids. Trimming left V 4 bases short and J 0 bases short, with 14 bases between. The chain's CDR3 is CASSISGTASYEQYF. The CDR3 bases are TGCGCCAGCAGCATCTCCGGGACTGCCTCCTACGAGCAGTACTTC.

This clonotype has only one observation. The CDR3 DNA reads as TGTGCCAGCAGCTTAAACTTCAGGTTCAGGGAGACCCAGTACTTC. It is translated as CASSLNFRFRETQYF. V and J are TRBV7-7 and TRBJ2-5; D unresolved. Trimming took off 2 bases at V and 5 bases at J, with 15 bases between the two ends. The CDR3 totals 15 residues. CDR1 is SSHAT, CDR2 FNYEAQ, per germline (reference sequence).

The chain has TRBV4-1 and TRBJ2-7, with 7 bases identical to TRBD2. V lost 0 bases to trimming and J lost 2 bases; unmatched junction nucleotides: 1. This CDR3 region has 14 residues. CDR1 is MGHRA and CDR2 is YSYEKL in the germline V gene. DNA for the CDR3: TGCGCCAGCAGCCAAGAAGCGGGAACCTACGAGCAGTACTTC. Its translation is CASSQEAGTYEQYF.

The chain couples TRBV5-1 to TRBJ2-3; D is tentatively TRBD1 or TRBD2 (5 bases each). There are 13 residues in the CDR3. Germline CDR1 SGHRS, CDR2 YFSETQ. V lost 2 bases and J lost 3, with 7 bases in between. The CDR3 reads CASSFEGTDTQYF. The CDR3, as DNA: TGCGCCAGCAGCTTCGAGGGGACAGATACGCAGTATTTT. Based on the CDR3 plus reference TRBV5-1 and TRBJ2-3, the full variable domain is KAGVTQTPRYLIKTRGQQVTLSCSPISGHRSVSWYQQTPGQGLQFLFEYFSETQRNKGNFPGRFSGRQFSNSRSEMNVSTLELGDSALYLCASSFEGTDTQYFGPGTRLTVL.

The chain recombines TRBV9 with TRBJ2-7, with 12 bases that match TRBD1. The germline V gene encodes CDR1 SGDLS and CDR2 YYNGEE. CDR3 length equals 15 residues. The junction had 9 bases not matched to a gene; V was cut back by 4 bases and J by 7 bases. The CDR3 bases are TGTGCCAGCAGCCCAAGGGACAGGGGGCGCGGGGAGCAGTACTTC. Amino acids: CASSPRDRGRGEQYF.

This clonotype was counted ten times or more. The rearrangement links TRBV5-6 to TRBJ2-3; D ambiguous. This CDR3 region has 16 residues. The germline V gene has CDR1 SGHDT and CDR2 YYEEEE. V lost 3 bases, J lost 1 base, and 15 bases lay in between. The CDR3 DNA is TGTGCCAGCAGCTCCGGGTCCACTATGGGCACAGATACGCAGTATTTT. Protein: CASSSGSTMGTDTQYF. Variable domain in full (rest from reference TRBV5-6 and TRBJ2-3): DAGVTQSPTHLIKTRGQQVTLRCSPKSGHDTVSWYQQALGQGPQFIFQYYEEEERQRGNFPDRFSGHQFPNYSSELNVNALLLGDSALYLCASSSGSTMGTDTQYFGPGTRLTVL.

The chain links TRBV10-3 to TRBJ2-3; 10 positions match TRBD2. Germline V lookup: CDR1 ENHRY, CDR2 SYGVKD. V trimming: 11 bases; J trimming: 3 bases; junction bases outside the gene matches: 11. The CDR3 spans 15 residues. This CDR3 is CAALPGTSATDTQYF. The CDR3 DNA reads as TGTGCCGCCCTCCCCGGGACTAGCGCAACAGATACGCAGTATTTT.

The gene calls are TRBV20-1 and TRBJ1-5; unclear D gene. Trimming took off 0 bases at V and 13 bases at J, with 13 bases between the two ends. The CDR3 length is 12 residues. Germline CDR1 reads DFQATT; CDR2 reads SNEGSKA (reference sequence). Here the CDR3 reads CSARDKGFLQHF. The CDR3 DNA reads TGCAGTGCTAGAGATAAGGGTTTCCTTCAGCATTTT.

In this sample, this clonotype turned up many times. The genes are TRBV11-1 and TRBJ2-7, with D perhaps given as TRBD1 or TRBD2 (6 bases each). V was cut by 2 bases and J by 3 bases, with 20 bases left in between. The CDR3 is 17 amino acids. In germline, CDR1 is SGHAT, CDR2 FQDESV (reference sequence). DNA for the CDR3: TGTGCCAGCAGCTTATTATATGCGGGACATACAATCTACGAGCAGTACTTC. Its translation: CASSLLYAGHTIYEQYF.